The 8 T cell receptor beta chains presented below share a single source sample, sequenced in a study of OX40 agonist ivuxolimab in advanced cancers. The method was immunoSEQ multiplex PCR; TCRdb's version includes in-frame clones alone and lacks a portion of them. The sample includes 42,000 or so clones, around 87% of them seen just once. The sequencing used CD4+ or CD8+ T cells sorted from blood, collected in a trial of the OX40 agonist ivuxolimab. These receptors were taken from an adult with an advanced solid tumor such as melanoma, head and neck, liver or kidney cancer.

The chain combines TRBV6-5 with TRBJ2-5; either TRBD1 or TRBD2 may supply D (6 bases each). Per the germline V gene, CDR1 is MNHEY and CDR2 is SVGAGI. The germline V and J ends were trimmed by 0 bases and 5 bases, with 10 bases remaining between them. CDR3 length: 14 amino acids. CDR3: CASSYSRGDETQYF. In nucleotides, the CDR3 is TGTGCCAGCAGTTACTCGAGGGGGGACGAGACCCAGTACTTC.

The CDR3 region has the DNA TGCAGCGTTCCTACCTCCGGGACGAGGAGTGAAGCTTTCTTT. Translated, it gives CSVPTSGTRSEAFF. V gene TRBV29-1 combines with J gene TRBJ1-1, with a possible D match to TRBD1 (5 bases). V lost 5 bases and J lost 7, with 20 bases in between. The CDR3 extends over 14 amino acids. Per the germline V gene, CDR1 is SQVTM and CDR2 is ANQGSEA.

CDR3 in DNA: TGTGCCAGCAGCCAAGAGAAAGGGAGACAGGGGGAGGAAAAACTGTTTTTT. Protein sequence: CASSQEKGRQGEEKLFF. The rearrangement joins TRBV4-2 to TRBJ1-4; 9 positions match TRBD1. This CDR3 contains 17 residues. V dropped 0 bases and J dropped 8; count of bases not matched to a gene: 10. Germline CDR1 reads LGHNA; CDR2 reads YNFKEQ.

CDR3 residues: CASSPEGTLSYEQYF. CDR3 nucleotides: TGTGCCAGCAGTCCCGAGGGGACCCTCTCCTACGAGCAGTACTTC. This sequence joins TRBV5-4 and TRBJ2-7, with D tentatively TRBD1 or TRBD2 (5 bases each). CDR1 is SGHNT and CDR2 is YYREEE in the germline V gene (reference sequence). The CDR3 extends over 15 amino acids. Trimming stripped 5 bases from V and 0 bases from J, with 15 bases between.

The CDR3 DNA reads as TGTGCCAGCAGTACCAGGACCAGAGGCGAGCGGGATACGCAGTATTTT. Protein sequence: CASSTRTRGERDTQYF. The chain carries TRBV2 and TRBJ2-3, with a tentative D call TRBD2 (5 bases). From germline, CDR1 is SNHLY and CDR2 FYNNEI. The germline V and J ends were trimmed by 5 bases and 6 bases, with 21 bases remaining between them. This CDR3 is 16 amino acids long.

This rearrangement joins TRBV2 to TRBJ2-7; TRBD2 matches 8 bases. Unmatched junction bases numbered 20, after V lost 9 bases and J lost 1 base. Germline V lookup: CDR1 SNHLY, CDR2 FYNNEI. The CDR3 totals 18 residues. For the CDR3, the DNA is TGTGCCAGTTTAACTGGAGGCAGGGGACTAGGGACGTCCTACGAGCAGTACTTC. This sequence encodes CASLTGGRGLGTSYEQYF.

This rearrangement joins TRBV5-6 to TRBJ2-5, with 9 nucleotides matching TRBD1. The junction had 10 bases not matched to a gene; V was cut back by 4 bases and J by 0 bases. The CDR3 consists of 17 residues. Per germline, CDR1 SGHDT and CDR2 YYEEEE. The CDR3 nucleotides read TGTGCCAGCAGCGCGACCGGGACAGGGACGTACCAAGAGACCCAGTACTTC. This encodes CASSATGTGTYQETQYF.

There are a few counts of this clone. This chain uses TRBV13 with TRBJ2-1, with D perhaps assigned TRBD1 or TRBD2 (6 bases each). CDR1 and CDR2 (germline): PRHDT, FYEKMQ (reference sequence). The CDR3 spans 19 residues. Trimming cost V 4 bases and J 3 bases, with 25 bases left between them. The CDR3 here is CASSSSEGGYSSRYNEQFF. The CDR3 DNA reads TGTGCCAGCAGCTCTAGTGAGGGGGGTTATAGCAGCCGCTACAATGAGCAGTTCTTC.